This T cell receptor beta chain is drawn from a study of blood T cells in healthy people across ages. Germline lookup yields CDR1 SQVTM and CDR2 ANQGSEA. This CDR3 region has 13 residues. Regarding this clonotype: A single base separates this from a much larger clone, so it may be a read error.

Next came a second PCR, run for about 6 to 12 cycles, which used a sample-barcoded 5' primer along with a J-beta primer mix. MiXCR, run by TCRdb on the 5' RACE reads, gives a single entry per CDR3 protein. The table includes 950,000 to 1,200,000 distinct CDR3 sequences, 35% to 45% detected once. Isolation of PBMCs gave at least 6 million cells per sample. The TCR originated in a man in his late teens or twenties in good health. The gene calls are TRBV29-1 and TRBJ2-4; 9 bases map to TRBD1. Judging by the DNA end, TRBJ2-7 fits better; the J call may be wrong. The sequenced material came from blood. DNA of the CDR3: TGCAGCGTCCGGGACAGGGACTCCTGCGAGCAGTACTTC. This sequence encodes CSVRDRDSCEQYF.